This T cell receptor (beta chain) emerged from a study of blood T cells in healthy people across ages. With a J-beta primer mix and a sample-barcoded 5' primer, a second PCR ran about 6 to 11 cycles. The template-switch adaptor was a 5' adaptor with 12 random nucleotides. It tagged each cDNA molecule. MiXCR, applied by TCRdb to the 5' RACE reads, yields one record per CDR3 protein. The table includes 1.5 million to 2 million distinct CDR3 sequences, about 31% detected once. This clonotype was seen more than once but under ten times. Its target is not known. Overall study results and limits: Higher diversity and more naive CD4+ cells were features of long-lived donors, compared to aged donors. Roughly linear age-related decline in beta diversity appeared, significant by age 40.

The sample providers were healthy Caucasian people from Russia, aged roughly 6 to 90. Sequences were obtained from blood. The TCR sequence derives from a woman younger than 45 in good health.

The CDR3 loop reads CASSLTGLAEAFF. The CDR3 coding sequence is TGTGCCAGCAGCCTAACAGGGCTGGCTGAAGCTTTCTTT. This chain connects TRBV7-2 to TRBJ1-1; possibly TRBD1 for D (6 bases). Germline V gene sequence: CDR1 SGHTA, CDR2 FQGNSA. The length of the CDR3 is 13 residues. Trimming shortened V by 5 bases and J by 6 bases, and 13 bases separated the two germline ends.